This TCR beta chain was identified during a study of blood T cell repertoires in COVID-19. Study-wide background: Acute and convalescent COVID-19 samples came from the United States, Italy and Spain. In each case, the material was cDNA or gDNA derived from T cells, B-cell-depleted T cells, or PBMCs.

J lost 8 bases, V lost 0 bases, and 6 bases had no gene match. Germline V lookup: CDR1 SGDLS, CDR2 YYNGEE. CDR3 length: 15 residues. Under the authors' procedure: Reference gene primers were amplified, and this amplification served to estimate nucleated cell counts. Repertoires were generated with immunoSEQ multiplex PCR, while TCRdb's copy carries only in-frame clones and drops some. V and J calls plus clone size are reproduced from that table; the DNA served to infer D and trimming. Of about 250,000 clones listed, roughly 80% were seen once; the top ten hold about 4.2%. The origin of this receptor is a man aged 50 to 60 with active or convalescent COVID-19. Material: peripheral blood. The chain joins TRBV9 to TRBJ1-2, with 11 bases matching TRBD1. The CDR3 is CASSVVGTGGVGYTF. The CDR3 bases are TGTGCCAGCAGCGTAGTCGGGACAGGGGGTGTGGGCTACACCTTC.